This T cell receptor (beta chain) was profiled in a study of spatial heterogeneity in lung cancer. Study findings and constraints: Expanded tumor TCRs that were ubiquitous appeared in blood more at resection than follow-up.

The ends were cut back, 4 bases at V and 7 bases at J, with 11 bases in the middle. CDR1 and CDR2 (germline): SGHRS, YFSETQ. The CDR3 contains 13 residues. This clonotype was picked up a small number of times. The antigen is unknown. Noted time point: sample taken at primary tumor resection. Via MiXCR, TCRdb re-called the 5' RACE reads, giving one row per CDR3 protein. Of approximately 40,000 distinct CDR3 sequences listed, about 7.7% were seen once; the top ten hold approximately 30%. The V call is TRBV5-1, the J call TRBJ1-4, with no clear D. The source of this sequence is a female donor with early-stage non-small cell lung cancer. Sequenced material: PBMCs, taken at surgery. CDR3 coding DNA: TGCGCCAGCAGCGCGTTCTTTGGTGAAAAACTGTTTTTT. This sequence encodes CASSAFFGEKLFF.